The sequence of this T cell receptor beta chain was determined in a study of cytomegalovirus exposure and HLA in healthy donors. Researchers ran the PCR with 60 Vbeta and 13 Jbeta primers. TCRdb's table, derived via immunoSEQ multiplex PCR, lists solely in-frame clones and lacks some. The repertoire has some 130,000 clones, around 81% of them found once; the top ten carry 0.55% to 0.75%. This CDR3 has 11 amino acids. CDR1 is MNHEY, CDR2 SVGAGI, per germline. Trimming shortened V by 2 bases and J by 9 bases, and 5 bases separated the two germline ends. This sequence originates from a man aged 18-30 years in good health and CMV-seronegative. The V gene is TRBV6-5, the J gene TRBJ2-1, with D tentatively TRBD1 (5 bases). Sequencing input: PBMCs. The CDR3 spells CASSYRGEQFF. The CDR3, as DNA: TGTGCCAGCAGTTACAGGGGTGAGCAGTTCTTC.